Listed below are T cell receptor beta chains from one sample, sequenced in a study of T-cell memory formation after mild COVID-19. TCRdb re-called the 5' RACE reads through MiXCR, storing one row per CDR3 protein. This table holds about half a million distinct CDR3 sequences, 15% to 20% found once. Sequencing input: PBMCs or a T cell subset sorted from them (not recorded which). The receptor source for this set is an adult woman who had mild COVID-19 (a few samples of this study predate the infection). Cell type and time point are not known. Both conserved end residues are trimmed from each CDR3. Each record gives: V gene, CDR3 protein.

TRBV19	ASSPGGEQGVPSSYEQY
TRBV20-1	SARSAGLQETQY
TRBV18	ASSPPMAYEQY
TRBV7-2	ASSLEAGDVEQY
TRBV15	ATSGGVIPEQF
TRBV9	ASSKGTGQAGNTIY
TRBV7-9	ASSATSGSGDTQY
TRBV5-1	ASSRTGISTDTQY
TRBV25-1	AAQQGGHPNSPLH
TRBV7-2	ASSLGSVYGYT
TRBV5-1	ASSSTSGSGEQF
TRBV7-9	ASSPRRRDQETQY
TRBV14	ASSFRTSPYEQY
TRBV6-5	ASSSGTRTEAF
TRBV2	ASRAGANTGELF
TRBV6-5	ASSSQRLAGDTDTQY
TRBV20-1	SSDPGGRNQPQH
TRBV19	ASSMGTHTEAF
TRBV5-1	ASSRGLAHEQY
TRBV12-3/TRBV12-4	ASSFRSGLPRRGEQF
TRBV5-1	ASSLGGSWLARLGYT
TRBV20-1	SARLATDTQY
TRBV3-1	ASRQGAGETQY
TRBV4-2	ASSPASGRVYEQY
TRBV15	ATPAYEQY
TRBV4-2	ASSQETSRGTGETQY
TRBV2	ASTPVGLLNSPLH
TRBV5-1	ASSPSLANEQF
TRBV15	ATSRSTTATEAF
TRBV16	ASSWDNTNTGELF
TRBV7-9	ASSRTGNEQY
TRBV5-1	ASSHPGTGDETQY
TRBV7-9	ASSPSRWQLQETQY
TRBV12-3/TRBV12-4	ASSFEAGVVINEQF
TRBV5-1	ASSLYEGGGTGELF
TRBV20-1	SATGYSYNEQF
TRBV14	ASSQGERGVDEQF
TRBV18	ASSPRQGSHEQF
TRBV7-2	ASSSLGQGAADTQY
TRBV20-1	SARDRNRGQETQY
TRBV7-9	ASSLPSGPYNEQF
TRBV5-6	ASSRILAVSYNEQF
TRBV7-3	ASSSVDLETQY
TRBV20-1	SVRGPGQGAKEQF
TRBV19	ASSRGQGNQPQH
TRBV9	ASSVAPTPATGTYEQY
TRBV27	ASSPLQGEWKDEKLF
TRBV9	ASSVGSPGAPAKQY
TRBV9	ASSVAPGANVLT
TRBV18	ASSPPGPNPTDTQY
TRBV7-9	ASSFSGNEQY
TRBV12-3/TRBV12-4	ASSGGTRKGTDTQY
TRBV6-1	ASSEGQGYEETQY